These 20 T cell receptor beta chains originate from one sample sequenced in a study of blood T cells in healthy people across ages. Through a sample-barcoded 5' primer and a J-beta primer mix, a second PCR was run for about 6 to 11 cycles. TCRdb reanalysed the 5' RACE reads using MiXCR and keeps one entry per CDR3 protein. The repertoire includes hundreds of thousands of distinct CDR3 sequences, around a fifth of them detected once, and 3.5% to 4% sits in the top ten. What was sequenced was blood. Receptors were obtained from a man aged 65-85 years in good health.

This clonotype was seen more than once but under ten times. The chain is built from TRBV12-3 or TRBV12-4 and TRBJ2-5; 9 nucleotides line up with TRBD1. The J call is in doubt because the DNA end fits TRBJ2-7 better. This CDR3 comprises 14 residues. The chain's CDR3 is CASSGTGNRYEQYF. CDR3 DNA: TGTGCCAGCAGTGGGACAGGGAATAGGTACGAGCAGTACTTC.

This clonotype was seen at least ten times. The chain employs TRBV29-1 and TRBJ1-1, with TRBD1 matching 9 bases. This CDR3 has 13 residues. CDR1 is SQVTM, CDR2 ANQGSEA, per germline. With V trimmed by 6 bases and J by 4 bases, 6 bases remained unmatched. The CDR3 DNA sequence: TGCAGCGTACAGGGGGCACTGAGCACTGAAGCTTTCTTT. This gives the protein CSVQGALSTEAFF.

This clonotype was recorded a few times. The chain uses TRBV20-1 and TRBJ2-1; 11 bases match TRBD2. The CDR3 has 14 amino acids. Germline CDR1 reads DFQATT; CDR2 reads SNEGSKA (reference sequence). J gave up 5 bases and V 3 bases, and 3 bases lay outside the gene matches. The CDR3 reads CSASSSGRHNEQFF. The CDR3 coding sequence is TGCAGTGCTAGCTCTAGCGGGAGGCACAATGAGCAGTTCTTC.

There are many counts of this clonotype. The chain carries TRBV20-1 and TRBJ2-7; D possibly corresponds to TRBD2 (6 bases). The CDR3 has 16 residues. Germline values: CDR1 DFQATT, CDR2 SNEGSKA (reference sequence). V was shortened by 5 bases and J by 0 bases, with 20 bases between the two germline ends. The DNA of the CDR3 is TGCAGTGCTGGGGGGTTTGGGCAGCTTTCCTCCTACGAGCAGTACTTC. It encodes CSAGGFGQLSSYEQYF.

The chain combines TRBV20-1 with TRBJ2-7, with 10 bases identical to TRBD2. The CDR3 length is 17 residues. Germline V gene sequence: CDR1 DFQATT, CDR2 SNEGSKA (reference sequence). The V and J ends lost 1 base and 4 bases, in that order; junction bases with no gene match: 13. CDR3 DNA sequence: TGCAGTGCTAGAGCCTTGACTGAGCCGGGACTAGCGTACGAGCAGTACTTC. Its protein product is CSARALTEPGLAYEQYF.

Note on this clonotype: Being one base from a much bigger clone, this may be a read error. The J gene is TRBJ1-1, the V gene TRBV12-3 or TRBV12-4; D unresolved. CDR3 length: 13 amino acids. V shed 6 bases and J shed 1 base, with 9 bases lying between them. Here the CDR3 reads CASSRAGNTEAFF. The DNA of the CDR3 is TGTGCCAGCAGCCGAGCAGGGAACACTGAAGCTTTCTTT.

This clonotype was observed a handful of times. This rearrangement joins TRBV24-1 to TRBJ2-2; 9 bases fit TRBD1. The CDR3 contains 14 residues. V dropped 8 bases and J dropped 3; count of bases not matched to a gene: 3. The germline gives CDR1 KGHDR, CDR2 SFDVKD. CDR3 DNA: TGTGCCACCACACAGGGGGCTTACACCGGGGAGCTGTTTTTT. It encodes CATTQGAYTGELFF.

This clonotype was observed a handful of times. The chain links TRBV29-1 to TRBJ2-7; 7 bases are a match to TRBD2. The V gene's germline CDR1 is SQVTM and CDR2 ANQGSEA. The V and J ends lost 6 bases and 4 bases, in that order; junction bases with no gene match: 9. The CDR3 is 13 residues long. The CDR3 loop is CSVSGGPSYEQYF. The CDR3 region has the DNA TGCAGCGTCTCGGGAGGACCATCTTACGAGCAGTACTTC.

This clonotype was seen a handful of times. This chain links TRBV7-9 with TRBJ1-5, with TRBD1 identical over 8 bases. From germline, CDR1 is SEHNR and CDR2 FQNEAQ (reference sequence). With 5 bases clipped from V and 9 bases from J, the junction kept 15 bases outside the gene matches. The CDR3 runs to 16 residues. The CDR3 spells CASSRLEAGGLGPQHF. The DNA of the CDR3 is TGTGCCAGCAGCCGACTCGAGGCAGGGGGCCTAGGGCCCCAGCATTTT.

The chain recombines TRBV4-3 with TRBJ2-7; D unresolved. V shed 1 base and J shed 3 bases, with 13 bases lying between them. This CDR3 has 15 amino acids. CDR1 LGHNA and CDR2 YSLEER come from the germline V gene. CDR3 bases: TGCGCCAGCAGCCAAGTGGCCAGAGAAAACTACGAGCAGTACTTC. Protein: CASSQVARENYEQYF.

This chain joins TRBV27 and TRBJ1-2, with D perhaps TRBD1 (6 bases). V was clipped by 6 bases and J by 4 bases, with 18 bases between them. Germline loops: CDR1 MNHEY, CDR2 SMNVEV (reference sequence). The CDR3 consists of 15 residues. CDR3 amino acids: CASRTTGNPLYGYTF. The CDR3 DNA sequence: TGTGCCAGCAGGACCACAGGGAACCCCCTCTATGGCTACACCTTC.

The CDR3 protein is CASSTYLAGGAGDTQYF. In nucleotides, the CDR3 is TGTGCCAGCAGTACCTATCTAGCGGGAGGAGCGGGAGATACGCAGTATTTT. This rearrangement joins TRBV12-3 or TRBV12-4 to TRBJ2-3; 11 bases are shared with TRBD2. CDR3 length: 17 amino acids. Trimming removed 5 bases from V and 5 bases from J; junction bases left unmatched: 12.

The CDR3 nucleotides read TGTGCCAGCAACAAGGGGGGGAATGTCGCTGAAGCTTTCTTT. This translates into CASNKGGNVAEAFF. V and J are TRBV28 and TRBJ1-1; D is perhaps TRBD1 (6 bases). The CDR3 is 14 residues long. The V and J ends lost 7 bases and 6 bases respectively, with 18 bases between them. Looked up from germline, CDR1 is MDHEN and CDR2 is SYDVKM.

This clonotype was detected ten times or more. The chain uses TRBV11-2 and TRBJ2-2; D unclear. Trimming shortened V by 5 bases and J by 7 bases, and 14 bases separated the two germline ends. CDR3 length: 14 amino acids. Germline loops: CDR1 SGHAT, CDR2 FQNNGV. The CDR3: CASSPQRVVGELFF. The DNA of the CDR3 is TGTGCCAGCAGCCCCCAAAGGGTGGTCGGGGAGCTGTTTTTT.

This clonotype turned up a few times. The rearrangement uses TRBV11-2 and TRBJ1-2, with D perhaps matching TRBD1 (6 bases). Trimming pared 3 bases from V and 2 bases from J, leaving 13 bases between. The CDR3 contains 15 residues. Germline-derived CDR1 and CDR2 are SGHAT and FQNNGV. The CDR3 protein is CASSLAPGHNYGYTF. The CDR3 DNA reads TGTGCCAGCAGCTTGGCCCCGGGACACAACTATGGCTACACCTTC.

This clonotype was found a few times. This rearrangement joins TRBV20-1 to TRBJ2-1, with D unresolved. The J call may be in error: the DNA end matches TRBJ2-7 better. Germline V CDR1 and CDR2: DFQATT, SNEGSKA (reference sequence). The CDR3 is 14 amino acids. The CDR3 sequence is CSARGGKEGREQYF. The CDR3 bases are TGCAGTGCTAGAGGGGGTAAGGAAGGTCGCGAGCAGTACTTC.

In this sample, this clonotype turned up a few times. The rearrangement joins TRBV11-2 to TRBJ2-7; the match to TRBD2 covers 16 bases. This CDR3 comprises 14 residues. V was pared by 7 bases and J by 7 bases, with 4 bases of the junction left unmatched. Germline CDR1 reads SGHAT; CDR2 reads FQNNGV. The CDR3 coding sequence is TGTGCCAGCAAGGGACTAGCGGGAGGGCGAGAGCAGTACTTC. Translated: CASKGLAGGREQYF.

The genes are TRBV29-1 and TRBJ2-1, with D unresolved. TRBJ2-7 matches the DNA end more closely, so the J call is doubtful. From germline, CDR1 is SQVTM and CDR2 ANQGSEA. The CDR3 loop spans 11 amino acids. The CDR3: CSVLDGAKQYF. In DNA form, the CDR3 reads TGCAGCGTTTTGGACGGAGCGAAGCAGTACTTC.

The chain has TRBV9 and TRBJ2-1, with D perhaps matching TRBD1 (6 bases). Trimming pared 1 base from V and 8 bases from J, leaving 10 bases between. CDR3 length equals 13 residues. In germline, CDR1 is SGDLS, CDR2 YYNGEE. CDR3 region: CASSVRDTDEQFF. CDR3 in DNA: TGTGCCAGCAGCGTACGGGACACCGATGAGCAGTTCTTC. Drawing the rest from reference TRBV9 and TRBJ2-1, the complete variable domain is DSGVTQTPKHLITATGQRVTLRCSPRSGDLSVYWYQQSLDQGLQFLIQYYNGEERAKGNILERFSAQQFPDLHSELNLSSLELGDSALYFCASSVRDTDEQFFGPGTRLTVL.

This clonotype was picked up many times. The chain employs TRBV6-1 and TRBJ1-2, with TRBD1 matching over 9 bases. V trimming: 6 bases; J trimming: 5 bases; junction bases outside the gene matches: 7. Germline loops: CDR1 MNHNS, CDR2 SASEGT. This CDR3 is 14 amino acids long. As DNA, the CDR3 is TGTGCCAGCAGCCCGACAGGGGGAGGTTATGGCTACACCTTC. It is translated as CASSPTGGGYGYTF.